The clone carrying this TCR beta chain was found once. Its matching antigen is unknown. An Oncomine TCR Beta short-read assay was used to sequence the DNA from cultured CD4+ T cells. TCRdb redid the calling of the PCR reads with MiXCR, one entry per CDR3 protein. The sample has fewer than 15,000 distinct CDR3 sequences; roughly 45% are singletons. The source of the sample is a study of vaccination and CD4 T cells after COVID-19. About the research overall: Nasal swab PCR had detected SARS-CoV-2 in convalescent patients, fewer than 10 mild and one severe. Those taking part got two shots of either the BNT162b2 or the mRNA-1273 vaccine. Overall study findings and caveats: In convalescent patients, a median roughly 87% of post-vaccine SARS-CoV-2-reactive clones appeared only after vaccination.

Stated treatment: approximately nine-day PBMC culture with coronavirus spike peptide pools or control peptides (ViraFEST assay). Per-well cultures of millions of PBMCs received 8 to 10 IU/ml IL-2 and 7.5 to 10 ug/ml peptide pools. CDR1 is MRHNA, CDR2 SNTAGT, per germline. V was shortened by 2 bases and J by 4 bases, with 11 bases between the two germline ends. The CDR3 is made up of 15 amino acids. Sequences were derived from CD4+ T cells from blood, cultured in vitro, sampled after SARS-CoV-2 vaccination. The source is a human donor who had recovered from COVID-19. V usage is TRBV6-4 and J usage is TRBJ2-2, with D maybe TRBD1 (5 bases). The CDR3, as DNA: TGTGCCAGCAGTGACAATTCAGGGTCCACCGGGGAGCTGTTTTTT. It translates to CASSDNSGSTGELFF.